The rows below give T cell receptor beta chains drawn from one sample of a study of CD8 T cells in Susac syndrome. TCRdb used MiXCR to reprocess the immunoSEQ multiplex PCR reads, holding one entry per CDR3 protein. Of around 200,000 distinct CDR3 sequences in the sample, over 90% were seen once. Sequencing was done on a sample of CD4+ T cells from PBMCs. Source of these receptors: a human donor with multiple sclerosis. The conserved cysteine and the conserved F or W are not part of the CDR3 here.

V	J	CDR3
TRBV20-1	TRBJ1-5	SAHDSPLGPQH
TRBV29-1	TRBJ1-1	SVLVGSAEAF
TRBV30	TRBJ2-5	AWSVTLVQPSKETQY
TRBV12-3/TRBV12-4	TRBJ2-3	ASSPGQYLGTDTQY
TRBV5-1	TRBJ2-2	ASSSNRPGELF
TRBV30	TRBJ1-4	AWNTVRNGEKLF
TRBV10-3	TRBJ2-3	AISARPTDTQY
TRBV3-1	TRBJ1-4	ASSQDQRINEKLF
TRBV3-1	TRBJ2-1	ASSQDLGGYNEQF
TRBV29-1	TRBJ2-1	SVEDQGYNEQF
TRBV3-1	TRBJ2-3	ASSPENTQY
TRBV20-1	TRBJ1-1	SANRNTEAF
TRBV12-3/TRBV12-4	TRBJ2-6	ASSFTGGSGANVLT
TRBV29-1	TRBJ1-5	SAVVQGSNQPQH
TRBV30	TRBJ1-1	AFASRDRGNTEAF
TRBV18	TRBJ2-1	ASSPGGGFDEQF
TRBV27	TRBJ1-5	ASRTGQNQPQH
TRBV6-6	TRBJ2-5	ASSVYSEETQY
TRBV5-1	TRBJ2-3	ASSLDGGVTDTQY
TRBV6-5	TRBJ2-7	ASRNRGAYEQY
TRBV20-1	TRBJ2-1	SARGRSNEQF
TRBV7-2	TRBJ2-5	ASSLGGTGGQETQY
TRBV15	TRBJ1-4	ATSRDLDRGLYEKLF
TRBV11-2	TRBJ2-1	ASSLGVGLAGGNNEQF
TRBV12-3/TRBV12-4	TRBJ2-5	ASSLGVSLGLETQY
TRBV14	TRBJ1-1	ASSKVGDTEAF